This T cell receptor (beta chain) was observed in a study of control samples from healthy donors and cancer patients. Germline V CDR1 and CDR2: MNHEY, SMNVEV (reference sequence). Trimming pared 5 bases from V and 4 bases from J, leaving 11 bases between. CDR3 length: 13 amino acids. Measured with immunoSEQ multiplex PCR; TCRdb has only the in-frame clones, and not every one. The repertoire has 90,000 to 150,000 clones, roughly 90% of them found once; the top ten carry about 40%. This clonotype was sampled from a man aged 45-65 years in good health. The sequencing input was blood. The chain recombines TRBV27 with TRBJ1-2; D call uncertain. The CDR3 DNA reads TGTGCCAGCAGTCCAAACTTCAGCTATGGCTACACCTTC. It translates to CASSPNFSYGYTF.